The rows below give T cell receptor beta chains drawn from one sample of a study of blood T cell repertoires in COVID-19. The protocol was immunoSEQ multiplex PCR, while the TCRdb copy is restricted to in-frame clones and leaves out a portion. The sample lists approximately 210,000 clones, roughly four fifths occurring once. Material: peripheral blood. The receptors come from a woman aged 35 to 49 with acute or convalescent COVID-19. CDR3s include the opening cysteine and the closing phenylalanine or tryptophan.

J gene,V gene,CDR3 protein
TRBJ2-7,TRBV6-1,CASSEASIYEQYF
TRBJ2-4,TRBV24-1,CATSDTKALLTGTVAKNIQYF
TRBJ1-5,TRBV5-8,CASSLTGAQPQHF
TRBJ1-2,TRBV7-9,CAAQRGGLRGYTF
TRBJ2-7,TRBV5-1,CASITSGGEQYF
TRBJ2-1,TRBV4-3,CASSQDYAGANEQFF
TRBJ2-1,TRBV3-1/TRBV3-2,CASSQFLAGYNEQFF
TRBJ1-2,TRBV4-1,CASSQEYRDGYTF
TRBJ2-3,TRBV27,CASSLSRFTDTQYF
TRBJ1-1,TRBV6-1,CASSDRVRQGRNTEAFF
TRBJ2-2,TRBV6-2/TRBV6-3,CASSSGRATGELFF
TRBJ2-6,TRBV10-3,CAISERLTGVSGANVLTF
TRBJ2-7,TRBV27,CASSSGQGYEQYF
TRBJ2-3,TRBV29-1,CSVEDPVRGADTQYF
TRBJ2-1,TRBV3-1/TRBV3-2,CASSQNSSGRSYEQFF
TRBJ1-1,TRBV7-9,CASSPPQAGAFF
TRBJ1-1,TRBV7-6,CASSRGVNTEAFF
TRBJ1-2,TRBV5-1,CASSLGGQFNYGYTF
TRBJ1-1,TRBV29-1,CSVEDPAGSNTEAFF
TRBJ2-1,TRBV5-1,CASSSRPGQGYNEQFF
TRBJ1-1,TRBV24-1,CATSDPGTSAFF
TRBJ2-1,TRBV6-6,CASTVAISSYNEQFF
TRBJ1-5,TRBV19,CATQGAANQPQHF
TRBJ1-1,TRBV6-5,CASSYLQTEAFF
TRBJ1-6,TRBV18,CASFRQDNSPLHF
TRBJ1-2,TRBV6-5,CASSLGTTNYGYTF
TRBJ2-3,TRBV3-1/TRBV3-2,CASSLLTSGSSTDTQYF
TRBJ2-2,TRBV24-1,CATSDSGGANTGELFF
TRBJ1-2,TRBV4-1,CASSQAKTGLDGGYTF
TRBJ2-1,TRBV5-1,CASSPLRTLYNEQFF
TRBJ1-5,TRBV12-2,CASRLAVQGQHQPQHF
TRBJ1-1,TRBV29-1,CSVDGHPNTEAFF
TRBJ2-4,TRBV27,CASSSWDSKNIQYF
TRBJ1-2,TRBV13,CASSPRQIPNYGYTF
TRBJ1-1,TRBV6-6,CASRLNTEAFF
TRBJ1-2,TRBV27,CASSYGGNGYTF
TRBJ2-1,TRBV7-2,CASSPGLVAYNEQFF
TRBJ2-5,TRBV5-1,CASSLGFEETQYF
TRBJ1-1,TRBV19,CASKAGGIQREAFF
TRBJ2-3,TRBV21-1,CASSLAAPDTQYF
TRBJ2-2,TRBV7-2,CASSSGLAGGPGNTGELFF
TRBJ2-4,TRBV12-2,CASRLEYGTGASLAKNIQYF
TRBJ1-6,TRBV30,CAWSAVGGKYNSPLHF
TRBJ2-1,TRBV24-1,CATSIRTRGQSYNEQFF
TRBJ1-6,TRBV2,CASSETRTGYNSPLHF
TRBJ1-6,TRBV4-2,CASSQVKIDRANSPLHF
TRBJ2-3,TRBV18,CASSPETDTQYF
TRBJ2-1,TRBV10-3,CAIRSRMDRGMGNEQFF
TRBJ2-6,TRBV4-2,CASSQDGTGGLAGANVLTF
TRBJ1-2,TRBV30,CAWSPGLGYTF
TRBJ1-6,TRBV30,CACSPLGNSPLHF
TRBJ1-2,TRBV28,CASSYRGGYTF
TRBJ2-5,TRBV6-5,CATSGGQETQYF
TRBJ2-7,TRBV15,CATQRDLSYEQYF
TRBJ1-4,TRBV4-3,CASSQLFGQGDEKLFF
TRBJ2-1,TRBV6-5,CASRLASGGANEQFF
TRBJ2-3,TRBV5-1,CASSSLAGVHTDTQYF
TRBJ2-2,TRBV10-2,CASSEVGTTNTGELFF
TRBJ1-1,TRBV10-3,CAIMGQPLGRTEAFF
TRBJ2-1,TRBV6-5,CASSTSPGGWSEQFF